Listed here is a single T cell receptor (beta chain). Its antigen is unknown. No base-level quality is on record; no much larger clone is a single base apart. Naive CD8 T cell libraries were made from approximately 20,000 to 1,000,000 sorted cells using 10%, 30% or 50% of purified RNA. Naive CD8 T cells, defined as CD8+CD4-CCR7+CD45RA+, were FACS-sorted into RLT Plus buffer on a BD FACSAria II. Approximately eleven TCR copies' worth of Jurkat RNA were spiked into roughly 20,000-1,000,000 naive CD8 T cell samples to test detection sensitivity. Enrichment of CD8 T cells was done with RosetteSep CD8+ T Cell Enrichment Cocktail plus Ficoll-Paque, and ACK red cell lysis came afterward. The library came from PCR. Sequencing was carried out with a NextSeq 500. Bulk TCR libraries were prepared as previously described, using TCR primers listed in Table S5. Purification of total RNA was performed with the Qiagen AllPrep DNA/RNA kit. Before analysis, reads from multiple sequencing runs of one library were combined. Per the authors' processing: Reads were retained only if the reads had an exact TCR constant sequence, and the retained reads were trimmed to 150 nt and grouped according to their 12-nt molecular barcodes. Reads inside each barcode group were sub-clustered using a 15% Levenshtein threshold, and a quality-weighted consensus sequence was constructed for each RNA molecule. Non-functional sequences were removed, as were lower-count sequences one edit away from another. Based on a fit of two negative binomial distributions, barcode sub-clusters having less than 20% of the maximum read count were discarded. Through fastp at Q25 and MiXCR, TCRdb rebuilt clones from the public reads, retaining in-frame beta chains. Under each unique CDR3 protein, matching rows form one entry showing the most common genes and DNA. The V and J calls shown here were made by TCRdb, not taken from the authors' results. The sample table lists approximately 500,000 distinct CDR3 sequences, roughly 24% of them with a count of one. Of the sample, 0.76% is held by the ten largest clones.

The data are from a study of molecular identifiers for immune sequencing clone quantification listed by TCRdb under 2018. Looking at the study overall: For a replicate experiment, RNA from around 20,000 or 99,000 naive CD8 T cells was divided into five aliquots, and four of the five aliquots were sequenced. This methods study used CD8 T cells to benchmark TCR RNA copy counting and molecular-identifier clustering-based TCR repertoire sequencing (MIDCIRS). The full study reports these points: Highly expanded clone sizes could be underestimated because identical TCR molecules may share a barcode. Modeling gave 3 to 3.5 recovered TCR RNA copies per cell versus approximately 9 by digital PCR, implying around 30% capture efficiency. Even against a background of 750,000 to 1,000,000 naive CD8 T cells, spiked-in Jurkat TCR RNA amounting to a single cell's worth was reported to be detectable. The naive libraries included spiked-in Jurkat TCR RNA (roughly nine copies' worth), and this RNA is not part of the donor repertoire. Without barcode sub-clustering, chimeric consensus sequences inflated TCR diversity; chimeras reached as high as 47%. In CMV-specific effector cells, over 99% of molecules were held by clones above 20 RNA copies, whereas under 1% of molecules were held by such clones in naive cells.

The germline V gene (reference sequence) provides CDR1 GTSNPN and CDR2 SVGIG. Spanning cysteine to phenylalanine, the CDR3 consists of 13 amino acids. Just CDR3 DNA is preserved here, 39 bases in frame from base 1. V lost 1 base and J lost 5 bases; the stretch between them is 9 bases long. The sample consisted of naive CD8+ T cells from blood, with Jurkat cell RNA spiked in. The cell subset or site label of this sample denotes: FACS-sorted CD8+CD4-CCR7+CD45RA+ naive T cells. The source is a human donor in good health. Some libraries in this study had Jurkat cell RNA spiked in. The rearranged chain carries TRBV30 and TRBJ2-1; perhaps TRBD2 is the D gene, with 5 bases matching. The nucleotide sequence reads as follows: TGTGCCTGGAGTGCTAGCACACACAATGAGCAGTTCTTC. Protein translation: CAWSASTHNEQFF.